Each of the 18 T cell receptor beta chains below was sequenced from the same sample in a study of beta chain features in type 1 diabetes. Study findings and constraints: Moderately but significantly shorter TCRB CDR3s were found in Type 1 diabetes patients in all four CD4+ subsets.

Expressed TCRB transcripts were sequenced because the entire RNA isolate underwent reverse transcription. Repertoires were generated with immunoSEQ multiplex PCR, while TCRdb's copy carries only in-frame clones and drops some. The table lists 250,000 to 350,000 clones, 13% to 15% of them singletons. Their recognized antigens are unknown. The sample consisted of naive CD4+ T cells from blood. The source of these receptors is a man between 25 and 39 years old with type 1 diabetes.

The V gene is TRBV28, the J gene TRBJ2-2; possible D gene TRBD1, 5 bases. Trimming removed 7 bases at V and 0 bases at J, with 12 bases between. CDR1 is MDHEN, CDR2 SYDVKM, per germline. CDR3 length: 15 residues. The CDR3 spells CASKVGQPNTGELFF. For the CDR3, the DNA is TGTGCCAGCAAGGTGGGGCAGCCGAACACCGGGGAGCTGTTTTTT.

The J gene is TRBJ2-7, the V gene TRBV9, with 10 bases fitting TRBD1. V gave up 0 bases and J gave up 2 bases; unmatched junction bases: 2. CDR1 and CDR2 (germline): SGDLS, YYNGEE. The CDR3 has 15 residues. The DNA of the CDR3 is TGTGCCAGCAGCGTAGATGGGACAGGGGCCTACGAGCAGTACTTC. Protein: CASSVDGTGAYEQYF.

The rearrangement links TRBV2 to TRBJ2-5, with 13 positions matching TRBD2. Trimming cost V 5 bases and J 4 bases; bases outside gene matches: 4. The CDR3 has 15 amino acids. Germline lookup yields CDR1 SNHLY and CDR2 FYNNEI. CDR3 DNA: TGTGCCAGCAGTCCACTAGCGGGAGGGGGAGAGACCCAGTACTTC. Protein: CASSPLAGGGETQYF.

The gene calls are TRBV30 and TRBJ1-5, with D unclear. V was pared by 2 bases and J by 6 bases, with 11 bases between. Looked up from germline, CDR1 is GTSNPN and CDR2 is SVGIG (reference sequence). CDR3 size: 13 residues. DNA of the CDR3: TGTGCCTGGAGTAGAGGGTCCGGTCAGCCCCAGCATTTT. Encoded protein: CAWSRGSGQPQHF.

The chain uses TRBV30 and TRBJ2-1; 10 nucleotides agree with TRBD2. J was trimmed by 12 bases and V by 0 bases; bases with no gene match: 5. Looked up from germline, CDR1 is GTSNPN and CDR2 is SVGIG (reference sequence). This CDR3 spans 13 amino acids. The CDR3 DNA reads as TGTGCCTGGAGTGTGACACTAGCGGGATTGCAGTTCTTC. Translated, it gives CAWSVTLAGLQFF.

V and J are TRBV9 and TRBJ1-1, with D perhaps matching TRBD1 (5 bases). The CDR3 extends over 13 amino acids. CDR1 and CDR2 (germline): SGDLS, YYNGEE. Trimming left V 2 bases short and J 4 bases short, with 9 bases between. CDR3 bases: TGTGCCAGCAGCGTGACAGCGGGCACTGAAGCTTTCTTT. Translation gives CASSVTAGTEAFF.

This clone was observed a handful of times. The chain uses TRBV28 and TRBJ2-1, with 7 bases fitting TRBD2. V lost 7 bases, J lost 0 bases, and 9 bases stayed unmatched. The CDR3 sequence is 16 residues long. Germline-derived CDR1 and CDR2 are MDHEN and SYDVKM. The CDR3 nucleotides are TGTGCCAGCACTTCCGGAGGCGGGAGCTCCTACAATGAGCAGTTCTTC. Its protein product is CASTSGGGSSYNEQFF.

This clone was recorded a few times. The J gene is TRBJ2-6, the V gene TRBV9; D unclear. V dropped 0 bases and J dropped 0 bases, with 7 bases sitting between them. The CDR3 covers 16 residues. Germline-derived CDR1 and CDR2 are SGDLS and YYNGEE. CDR3 in DNA: TGTGCCAGCAGCGTAGCACAGAGCTCTGGGGCCAACGTCCTGACTTTC. Protein product: CASSVAQSSGANVLTF.

The chain links TRBV29-1 to TRBJ2-1, with 9 bases matching TRBD2. This CDR3 is built from 13 residues. The V segment lost 6 bases and the J segment 15 bases; nucleotides outside the gene matches: 15. CDR1 is SQVTM, CDR2 ANQGSEA, per germline. The CDR3 DNA follows: TGCAGCGTGACTGGGAGACTAGCGGAAAAGGGGTTCTTC. This codes for CSVTGRLAEKGFF.

This clone was recorded a few times. The gene calls are TRBV4-2 and TRBJ2-3; 11 positions match TRBD1. CDR1 is LGHNA and CDR2 is YNFKEQ in the germline V gene. This CDR3 spans 15 amino acids. The V and J ends lost 0 bases and 4 bases, in that order; junction bases with no gene match: 0. Here the CDR3 DNA reads TGTGCCAGCAGCCAAGAGGGACAGGGGGCAGATACGCAGTATTTT. This codes for CASSQEGQGADTQYF.

This rearrangement joins TRBV7-2 to TRBJ1-5; 7 bases align to TRBD1. Germline lookup yields CDR1 SGHTA and CDR2 FQGNSA. V was pared by 5 bases and J by 4 bases, with 2 bases of the junction left unmatched. There are 13 residues in the CDR3. CDR3 in DNA: TGTGCCAGCAGCACGGGACAGAATCAGCCCCAGCATTTT. Translating gives CASSTGQNQPQHF.

The chain employs TRBV30 and TRBJ2-7; D gene ambiguous. Germline-derived CDR1 and CDR2 are GTSNPN and SVGIG (reference sequence). This CDR3 has 12 residues. V lost 5 bases, J lost 0 bases, and 8 bases lay in between. The CDR3, as DNA: TGTGCCTGGCTGGCGGACTCCTACGAGCAGTACTTC. It is translated as CAWLADSYEQYF.

The V call is TRBV6-4, the J call TRBJ2-3; TRBD2 matches at 10 bases. The CDR3 has 14 residues. The V gene end was trimmed by 6 bases and the J gene end by 3 bases; junction bases not matched to a gene: 3. Germline V lookup: CDR1 MRHNA, CDR2 SNTAGT. As DNA, the CDR3 is TGTGCCAGCAGGGCTAGCGGGAGTACAGATACGCAGTATTTT. Amino acids: CASRASGSTDTQYF.

The chain employs TRBV7-2 and TRBJ2-6; D gene unclear. Per the germline V gene, CDR1 is SGHTA and CDR2 is FQGNSA. Trimming removed 5 bases from V and 0 bases from J, with 11 bases in between. There are 16 residues in the CDR3. The CDR3 loop is CASSAQAYSGANVLTF. CDR3 DNA sequence: TGTGCCAGCAGCGCCCAAGCTTACTCTGGGGCCAACGTCCTGACTTTC.

This clone was detected a few times. The gene calls are TRBV4-3 and TRBJ2-1; 8 positions match TRBD2. V lost 4 bases to trimming and J lost 8 bases; unmatched junction nucleotides: 4. The CDR3 spans 13 residues. CDR1 is LGHNA and CDR2 is YSLEER in the germline V gene. The DNA of the CDR3 is TGCGCCAGCAGCCTAAGGACTAGCTATGAGCAGTTCTTC. It yields the protein CASSLRTSYEQFF.

The J gene is TRBJ2-1, the V gene TRBV7-3; 8 positions match TRBD1. The trim removed 4 bases at V and 9 bases at J, leaving 8 bases unmatched. Germline lookup yields CDR1 SGHTA and CDR2 FQGTGA. The CDR3 sequence is 14 residues long. In DNA, the CDR3 is TGTGCCAGCAGCTCTATGGACAGGGCTGGTGAGCAGTTCTTC. Residues: CASSSMDRAGEQFF.

This clone was detected a few times. The gene calls are TRBV7-9 and TRBJ2-1; possible D gene TRBD2, 6 bases. The CDR3 loop spans 13 amino acids. Germline V lookup: CDR1 SEHNR, CDR2 FQNEAQ (reference sequence). Trimming left V 4 bases short and J 4 bases short, with 8 bases between. DNA for the CDR3: TGTGCCAGCAGCTGGGACTCATACAATGAGCAGTTCTTC. Its translation is CASSWDSYNEQFF.

The gene calls are TRBV7-2 and TRBJ2-1; D is undetermined. The germline V gene encodes CDR1 SGHTA and CDR2 FQGNSA. This CDR3 is 12 amino acids long. With 1 base removed from V and 9 bases from J, the gap between germline ends came to 7 bases. CDR3 DNA: TGTGCCAGCAGCTTAGGTTTTCTTGAGCAGTTCTTC. Protein product: CASSLGFLEQFF.